The 14 T cell receptor beta chains below come from one sample, sequenced in a study of chemoradiotherapy in HPV16-positive cancers. The data were produced by immunoSEQ multiplex PCR, yet TCRdb's version contains in-frame clones alone and is incomplete. The table includes over 10,000 clones, 81% detected once. This specimen was collected from a patient who underwent chemoradiotherapy. All receptors derive from a human donor with HPV-associated anogenital cancer.

Turning to this clone: Sequence at one end of the junction differs from germline and may be a read error. The chain joins TRBV28 to TRBJ1-2; 7 bases match TRBD1. This CDR3 spans 14 amino acids. Germline CDR1 and CDR2: MDHEN and SYDVKM. The CDR3 DNA is TGTGCCAGCACCCAAGACCGGGACAGAGTTTCGGAAGCCTTC. It yields the protein CASTQDRDRVSEAF.

CDR3: CASSKRGGTDIQYF. CDR3 DNA sequence: TGTGCCAGCAGTAAAAGAGGGGGCACAGACATTCAGTACTTC. The chain couples TRBV28 to TRBJ2-4, with 7 nucleotides matching TRBD1. V lost 5 bases and J lost 8; bases outside the gene matches: 9. The length of the CDR3 is 14 residues. Germline V gene lookup returns CDR1 MDHEN and CDR2 SYDVKM.

The chain is built from TRBV6-1 and TRBJ1-1, with 9 nucleotides matching TRBD1. Germline V CDR1 and CDR2: MNHNS, SASEGT. With 5 bases clipped from V and 4 bases from J, the junction kept 5 bases outside the gene matches. CDR3 length equals 14 residues. CDR3 coding DNA: TGTGCCAGCAGTCTCACGACAGGGGGCACTGAAGCTTTCTTT. This codes for CASSLTTGGTEAFF.

The rearrangement joins TRBV5-6 to TRBJ2-7; D call uncertain. Germline CDR1 SGHDT, CDR2 YYEEEE. The V and J ends lost 1 base and 0 bases respectively, with 5 bases between them. The CDR3 covers 13 residues. The CDR3 sequence is CASSLHGSYEQYF. CDR3 sequence (DNA): TGTGCCAGCAGCTTGCATGGCTCCTACGAGCAGTACTTC.

The chain combines TRBV7-8 with TRBJ2-3; no reliable D call. Trimming pared 4 bases from V and 5 bases from J, leaving 13 bases between. Germline values: CDR1 SGHVS, CDR2 FQNEAQ. The CDR3 is made up of 14 amino acids. CDR3 loop: CASSYRTVKDTQYF. The CDR3 DNA sequence: TGTGCCAGCAGCTACCGTACGGTCAAAGATACGCAGTATTTT.

This clone appeared once. The V and J genes are TRBV9 and TRBJ2-3; D may be TRBD1 or TRBD2 (5 bases each). CDR3 length: 20 residues. The germline V gene encodes CDR1 SGDLS and CDR2 YYNGEE. Trimming pared 4 bases from V and 4 bases from J, leaving 31 bases between. Here the CDR3 reads CASSPNSGTPPYYPPDTQYF. CDR3 DNA: TGTGCCAGCAGCCCTAACTCCGGGACCCCCCCATATTATCCCCCAGATACGCAGTATTTT.

The chain uses TRBV5-1 and TRBJ1-1, with TRBD1 identical over 7 bases. Germline CDR1 is SGHRS and CDR2 is YFSETQ. Unmatched junction bases numbered 4, after V lost 6 bases and J lost 2 bases. CDR3 length: 13 residues. For the CDR3, the DNA is TGCGCCAGCATGGACAGGTTCAACACTGAAGCTTTCTTT. Its translation: CASMDRFNTEAFF.

The chain uses TRBV20-1 and TRBJ1-2, with D possibly TRBD1 on 5 matching bases. Between the trimmed V and J ends, which lost 6 bases and 7 bases, there was a span of 12 bases. The V gene's germline CDR1 is DFQATT and CDR2 SNEGSKA (reference sequence). The CDR3 runs 11 residues. The CDR3 reads CSAPWGVGYTF. CDR3 nucleotide sequence: TGCAGTGCCCCCTGGGGGGTTGGCTACACCTTC.

This chain joins TRBV4-3 and TRBJ2-2, with D uncertain. Per germline, CDR1 LGHNA and CDR2 YSLEER. This CDR3 comprises 17 residues. V dropped 1 base and J dropped 3 bases, with 15 bases sitting between them. CDR3 protein: CASSQGAVATYTGELFF. For the CDR3, the DNA is TGCGCCAGCAGCCAAGGGGCGGTGGCAACTTACACCGGGGAGCTGTTTTTT.

This clone has just a few counts. V is TRBV9 and J is TRBJ1-2; perhaps TRBD1 as D (6 bases). The CDR3 totals 14 residues. Trimming shortened V by 4 bases and J by 0 bases, and 10 bases separated the two germline ends. Germline loops: CDR1 SGDLS, CDR2 YYNGEE. CDR3 nucleotide sequence: TGTGCCAGCAGCTGGGGGCAAGCTAACTATGGCTACACCTTC. It encodes CASSWGQANYGYTF. Supplemented by reference TRBV9 and TRBJ1-2, the full variable domain reads DSGVTQTPKHLITATGQRVTLRCSPRSGDLSVYWYQQSLDQGLQFLIQYYNGEERAKGNILERFSAQQFPDLHSELNLSSLELGDSALYFCASSWGQANYGYTFGSGTRLTVV.

This chain connects TRBV10-3 to TRBJ2-7, with TRBD2 matching over 11 bases. V was pared by 10 bases and J by 2 bases, with 7 bases of the junction left unmatched. This CDR3 is built from 14 residues. From germline, CDR1 is ENHRY and CDR2 SYGVKD. CDR3 in amino acids: CASQLAGDAYEQYF. DNA of the CDR3: TGTGCCAGTCAACTAGCGGGGGATGCCTACGAGCAGTACTTC.

Turning to this clone: The DNA is omitted, as the CDR3 cannot be located on it reliably, and the CDR3 follows TCRdb's listing. The rearrangement links TRBV6-6 to TRBJ1-2; no DNA check was done on the table's D call, TRBD1. The germline V gene encodes CDR1 MNHNY and CDR2 SVGAGI (reference sequence). The CDR3 region is 15 residues in length, termini included. The CDR3 region is CASSFFGQAEGGYTF.

The chain recombines TRBV2 with TRBJ1-2, with a weak D call TRBD1 (5 bases). V lost 2 bases and J lost 7, with 11 bases in between. Germline CDR1 reads SNHLY; CDR2 reads FYNNEI. The CDR3 totals 13 residues. The CDR3 spells CASSETGLGGYTF. As DNA, the CDR3 is TGTGCCAGCAGTGAAACGGGGCTGGGTGGCTACACCTTC.

The chain couples TRBV11-2 to TRBJ2-5; weak D call: TRBD2 (5 bases). This CDR3 contains 15 residues. V was shortened by 1 base and J by 2 bases, with 11 bases between the two germline ends. Germline loops: CDR1 SGHAT, CDR2 FQNNGV. The chain's CDR3 is CASSLGRRRQETQYF. Written as DNA, the CDR3 is TGTGCCAGCAGCTTAGGACGACGGAGGCAAGAGACCCAGTACTTC.